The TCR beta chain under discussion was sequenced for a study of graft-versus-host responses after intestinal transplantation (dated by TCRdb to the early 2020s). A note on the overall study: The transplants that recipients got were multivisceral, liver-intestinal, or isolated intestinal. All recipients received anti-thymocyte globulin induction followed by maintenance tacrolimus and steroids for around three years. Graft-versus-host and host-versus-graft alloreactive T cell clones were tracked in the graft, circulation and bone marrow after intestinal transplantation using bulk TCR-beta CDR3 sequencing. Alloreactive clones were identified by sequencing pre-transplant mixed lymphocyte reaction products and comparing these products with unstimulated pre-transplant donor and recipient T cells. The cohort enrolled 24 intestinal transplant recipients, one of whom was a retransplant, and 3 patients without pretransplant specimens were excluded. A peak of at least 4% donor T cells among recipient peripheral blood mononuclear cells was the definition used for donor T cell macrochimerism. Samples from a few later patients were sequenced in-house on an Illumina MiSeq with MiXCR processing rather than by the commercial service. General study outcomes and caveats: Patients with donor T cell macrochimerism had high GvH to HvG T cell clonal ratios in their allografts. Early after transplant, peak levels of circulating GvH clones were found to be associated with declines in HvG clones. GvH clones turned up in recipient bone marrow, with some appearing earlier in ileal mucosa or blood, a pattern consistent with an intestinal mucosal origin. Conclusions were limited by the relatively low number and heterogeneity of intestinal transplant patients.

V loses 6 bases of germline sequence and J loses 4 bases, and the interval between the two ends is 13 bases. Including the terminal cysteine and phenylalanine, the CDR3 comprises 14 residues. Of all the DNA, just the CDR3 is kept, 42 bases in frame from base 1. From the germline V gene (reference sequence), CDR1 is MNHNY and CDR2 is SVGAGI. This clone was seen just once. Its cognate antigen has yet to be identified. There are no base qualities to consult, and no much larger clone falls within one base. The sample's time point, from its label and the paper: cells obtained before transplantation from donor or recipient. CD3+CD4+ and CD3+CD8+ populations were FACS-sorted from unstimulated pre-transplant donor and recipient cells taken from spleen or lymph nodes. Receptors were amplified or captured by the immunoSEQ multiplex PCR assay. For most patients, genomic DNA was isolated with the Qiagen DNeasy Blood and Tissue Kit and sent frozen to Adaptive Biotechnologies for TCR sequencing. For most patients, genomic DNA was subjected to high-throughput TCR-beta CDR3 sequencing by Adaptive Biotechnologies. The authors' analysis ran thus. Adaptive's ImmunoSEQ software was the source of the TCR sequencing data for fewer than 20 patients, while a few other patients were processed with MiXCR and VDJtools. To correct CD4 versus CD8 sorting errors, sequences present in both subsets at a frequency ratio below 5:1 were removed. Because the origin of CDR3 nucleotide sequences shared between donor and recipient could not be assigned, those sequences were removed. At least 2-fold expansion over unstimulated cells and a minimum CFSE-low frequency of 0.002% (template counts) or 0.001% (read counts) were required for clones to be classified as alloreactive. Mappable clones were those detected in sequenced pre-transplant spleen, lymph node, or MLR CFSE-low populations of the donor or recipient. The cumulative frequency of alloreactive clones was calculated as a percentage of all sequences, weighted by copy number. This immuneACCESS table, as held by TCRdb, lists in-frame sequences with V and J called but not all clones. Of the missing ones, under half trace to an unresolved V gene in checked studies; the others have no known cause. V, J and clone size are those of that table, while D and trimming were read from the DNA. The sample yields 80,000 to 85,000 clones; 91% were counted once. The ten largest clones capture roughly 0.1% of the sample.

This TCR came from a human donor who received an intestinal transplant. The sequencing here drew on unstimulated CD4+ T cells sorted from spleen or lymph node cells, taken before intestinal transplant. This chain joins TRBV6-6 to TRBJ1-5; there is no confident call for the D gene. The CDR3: CASSPNDKNQPQHF. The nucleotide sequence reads TGTGCCAGCAGCCCAAATGACAAGAATCAGCCCCAGCATTTT.